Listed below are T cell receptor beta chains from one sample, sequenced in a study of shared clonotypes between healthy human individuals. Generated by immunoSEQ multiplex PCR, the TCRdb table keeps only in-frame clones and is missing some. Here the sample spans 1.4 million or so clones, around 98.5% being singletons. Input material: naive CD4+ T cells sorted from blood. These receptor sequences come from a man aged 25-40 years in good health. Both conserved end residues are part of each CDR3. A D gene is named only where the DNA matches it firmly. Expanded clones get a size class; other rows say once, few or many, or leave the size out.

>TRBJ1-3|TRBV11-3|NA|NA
CASSPPSGNTIYF
TGTGCCAGCAGCCCGCCCTCTGGAAACACCATATATTTT
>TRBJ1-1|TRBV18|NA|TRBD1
CASSGQVNTEAFF
TGTGCCAGCTCGGGACAGGTGAACACTGAAGCTTTCTTT
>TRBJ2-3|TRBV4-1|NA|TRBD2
CASMELAGTDTQYF
TGCGCCAGCATGGAGCTAGCGGGAACAGATACGCAGTATTTT
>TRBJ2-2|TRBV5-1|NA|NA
CASSWVSGTGELFF
TGCGCCAGCAGCTGGGTCAGCGGAACCGGGGAGCTGTTTTTT
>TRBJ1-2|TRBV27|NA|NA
CASSLSSGKNGYTF
TGTGCCAGCAGTTTATCGTCTGGGAAAAATGGCTACACCTTC
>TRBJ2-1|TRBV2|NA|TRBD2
CASSSAGGSYNEQFF
TGTGCCAGCAGTTCAGCGGGAGGCTCCTACAATGAGCAGTTCTTC
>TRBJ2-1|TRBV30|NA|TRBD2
CAWNRVAGDNEQFF
TGTGCCTGGAATAGAGTAGCGGGGGACAATGAGCAGTTCTTC
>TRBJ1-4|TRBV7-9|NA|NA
CASSSVRQRNEKLFF
TGTGCCAGCAGCTCCGTTCGGCAGCGTAATGAAAAACTGTTTTTT
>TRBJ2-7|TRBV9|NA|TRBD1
CASSVGDRDSYEQYF
TGTGCCAGCAGCGTAGGGGACAGGGACTCTTACGAGCAGTACTTC
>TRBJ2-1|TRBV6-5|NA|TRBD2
CASNRGGPYNEQFF
TGTGCCAGCAACCGGGGGGGCCCCTACAATGAGCAGTTCTTC
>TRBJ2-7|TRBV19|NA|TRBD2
CASSRLAGGISYEQYF
TGTGCCAGTAGTAGGCTAGCGGGAGGGATATCCTACGAGCAGTACTTC
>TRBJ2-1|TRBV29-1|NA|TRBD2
CSVVTSGRNEQFF
TGCAGCGTTGTTACTAGCGGGAGGAATGAGCAGTTCTTC
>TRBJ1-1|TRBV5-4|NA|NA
CASSEVGGSGTEAFF
TGTGCCAGCAGCGAGGTTGGGGGAAGCGGCACTGAAGCTTTCTTT
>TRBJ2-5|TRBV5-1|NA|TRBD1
CASSQGQKETQYF
TGCGCCAGCAGCCAGGGACAGAAAGAGACCCAGTACTTC
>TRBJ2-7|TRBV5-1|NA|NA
CASSLRVVTSLSSYEQYF
TGCGCCAGCAGCTTGAGGGTTGTAACGTCGTTAAGTTCCTACGAGCAGTACTTC
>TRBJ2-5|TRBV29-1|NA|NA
CSVGRSEETQYF
TGCAGCGTCGGGAGATCGGAGGAGACCCAGTACTTC
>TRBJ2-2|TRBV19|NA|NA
CASNEHRENTGELFF
TGTGCCAGTAATGAACACAGAGAAAACACCGGGGAGCTGTTTTTT
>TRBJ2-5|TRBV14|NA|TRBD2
CASSRTSGGEETQYF
TGTGCCAGCAGCCGGACTAGCGGGGGCGAAGAGACCCAGTACTTC
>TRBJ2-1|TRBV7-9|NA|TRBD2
CASSPGLAGTYNEQFF
TGTGCCAGCAGCCCAGGACTAGCGGGGACTTACAATGAGCAGTTCTTC
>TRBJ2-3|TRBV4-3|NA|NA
CASSQEPGRNADTQYF
TGCGCCAGCAGCCAAGAGCCGGGCCGCAACGCAGATACGCAGTATTTT
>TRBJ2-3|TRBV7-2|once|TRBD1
CASGRDRGTDTQYF
TGTGCCAGCGGCCGGGACAGGGGTACAGATACGCAGTATTTT